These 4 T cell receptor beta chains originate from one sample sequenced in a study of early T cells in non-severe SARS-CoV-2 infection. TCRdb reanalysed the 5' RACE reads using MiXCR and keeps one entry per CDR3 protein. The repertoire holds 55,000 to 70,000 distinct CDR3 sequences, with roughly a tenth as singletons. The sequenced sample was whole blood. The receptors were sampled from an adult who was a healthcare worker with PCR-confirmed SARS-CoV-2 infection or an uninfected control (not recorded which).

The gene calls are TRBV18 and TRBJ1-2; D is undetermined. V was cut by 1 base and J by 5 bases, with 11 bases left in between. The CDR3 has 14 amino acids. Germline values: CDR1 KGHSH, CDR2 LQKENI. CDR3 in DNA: TGTGCCAGCTCACCACGTCAGGACTCGTATGGCTACACCTTC. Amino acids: CASSPRQDSYGYTF.

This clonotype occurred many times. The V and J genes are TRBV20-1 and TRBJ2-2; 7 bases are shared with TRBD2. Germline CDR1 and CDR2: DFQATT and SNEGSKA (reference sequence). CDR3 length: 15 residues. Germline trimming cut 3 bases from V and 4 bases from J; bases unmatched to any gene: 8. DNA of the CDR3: TGCAGTGCTAGCACCGGGACTACCATCACCGGGGAGCTGTTTTTT. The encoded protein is CSASTGTTITGELFF.

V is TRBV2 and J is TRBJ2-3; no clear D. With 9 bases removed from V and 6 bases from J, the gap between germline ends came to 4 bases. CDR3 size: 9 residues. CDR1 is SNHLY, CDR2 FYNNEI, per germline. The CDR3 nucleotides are TGTGCCAGTGCGGATACGCAGTATTTT. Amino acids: CASADTQYF.

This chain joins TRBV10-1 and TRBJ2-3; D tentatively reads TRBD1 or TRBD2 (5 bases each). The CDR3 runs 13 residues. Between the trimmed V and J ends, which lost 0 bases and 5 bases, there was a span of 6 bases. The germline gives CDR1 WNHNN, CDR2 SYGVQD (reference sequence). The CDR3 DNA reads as TGCGCCAGCAGTGAGTCGGGGGTAGATACGCAGTATTTT. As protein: CASSESGVDTQYF.